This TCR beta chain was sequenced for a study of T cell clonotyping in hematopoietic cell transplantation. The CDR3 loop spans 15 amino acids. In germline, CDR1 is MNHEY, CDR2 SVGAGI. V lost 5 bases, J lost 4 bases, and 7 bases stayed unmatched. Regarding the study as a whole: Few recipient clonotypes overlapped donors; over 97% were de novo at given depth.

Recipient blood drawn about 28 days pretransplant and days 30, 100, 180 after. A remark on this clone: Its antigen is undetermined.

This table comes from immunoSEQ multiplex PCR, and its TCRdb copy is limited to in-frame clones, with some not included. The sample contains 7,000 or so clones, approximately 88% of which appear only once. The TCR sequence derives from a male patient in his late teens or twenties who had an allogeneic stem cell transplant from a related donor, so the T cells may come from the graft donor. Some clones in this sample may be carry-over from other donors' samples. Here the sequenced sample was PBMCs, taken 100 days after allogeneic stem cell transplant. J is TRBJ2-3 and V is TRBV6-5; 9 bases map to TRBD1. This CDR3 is CASSQPGQGSDTQYF. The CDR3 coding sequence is TGTGCCAGCAGTCAACCGGGACAGGGCTCAGATACGCAGTATTTT.